This TCR beta chain emerged from a study of CD8 T cells in Susac syndrome. General study findings and limits: As the study acknowledged, the number of individuals who were part of its TCR sequencing and HLA analysis was relatively small.

With 3 bases removed from V and 5 bases from J, the gap between germline ends came to 10 bases. The CDR3 covers 13 residues. Germline V lookup: CDR1 MNHEY, CDR2 SMNVEV (reference sequence). RNA was extracted with the RNeasy kit, and a quantity of roughly 0.5 to 1 ug was reverse transcribed using random hexamers. immunoSEQ multiplex PCR amplified TCR beta CDR3 across 54 Vbeta, 13 Jbeta. TCRdb called the immunoSEQ multiplex PCR reads again in MiXCR, with one record for every CDR3 protein. The table lists approximately 300,000 distinct CDR3 sequences, around 89% of them singletons. A word on this clonotype: The antigen is undetermined.

Sequencing input: CD8+ T cells from PBMCs. The chain joins TRBV27 to TRBJ1-1; weak D call: TRBD1 (5 bases). This receptor was identified in a human donor with multiple sclerosis. CDR3 DNA: TGTGCCAGCAGTTTGGGGGGAGTTACTGAAGCTTTCTTT. Translation gives CASSLGGVTEAFF.